A selection of T cell receptor beta chains follows, all from one sample in a study of cytomegalovirus exposure and HLA in healthy donors. Assay used: immunoSEQ multiplex PCR; TCRdb lists only in-frame clones, some missing. Its table records 170,000 or so clones. Material for sequencing was PBMCs. The receptors originated from a young man in good health and CMV-seronegative. Both conserved end residues are part of each CDR3. A D gene is named only where the DNA matches it firmly.

j_call	d_call	v_call	cdr3_nt	cdr3_aa
TRBJ1-2	NA	TRBV29-1	TGCAGCGTTGAAGAAGGAGGTCTAACCTTC	CSVEEGGLTF
TRBJ2-6	NA	TRBV5-1	TGCGCCAGCAGCTTGGGGGCCTCTGGGGCCAACGTCCTGACTTTC	CASSLGASGANVLTF
TRBJ1-2	TRBD1	TRBV9	TGTGCCAGCAGCGTAGAGGTCCAGGGGGCAGGCTACACCTTC	CASSVEVQGAGYTF
TRBJ1-5	NA	TRBV6-5	TGTGCCAGCAGTCTCAGGGGAGACGATCAGCCCCAGCATTTT	CASSLRGDDQPQHF
TRBJ1-2	NA	TRBV6-5	TGTGCCAGCACCCGGACAGTCGAGACCTATGGCTACACCTTC	CASTRTVETYGYTF
TRBJ2-2	NA	TRBV6-5	TGTGCCAGCGCGGGGAACACCGGGGAGCTGTTTTTT	CASAGNTGELFF
TRBJ2-2	NA	TRBV6-5	TGTGCCAGCAGTTCTTCCGGGGAGCTGTTTTTT	CASSSSGELFF
TRBJ2-5	TRBD1	TRBV5-1	TGCGCCAGCAGCTCGACCGGGACAGCTTCTTTAGGGACCCAGTACTTC	CASSSTGTASLGTQYF
TRBJ2-7	TRBD1	TRBV29-1	TGCAGCGTTGCAGGACAGGGGGCCGCCTACGAGCAGTACTTC	CSVAGQGAAYEQYF
TRBJ1-2	NA	TRBV27	TGTGCCAGCAGGACAACAGGGTCCGGGTACTATGGCTACACCTTC	CASRTTGSGYYGYTF
TRBJ1-1	NA	TRBV11-3	TGTGCCAGCAGCTTAATGAGTGTTAACACTGAAGCTTTCTTT	CASSLMSVNTEAFF
TRBJ2-1	TRBD2	TRBV5-1	TGCGCCAGCAGCTGGACTAGCGGGGATTACAATGAGCAGTTCTTC	CASSWTSGDYNEQFF
TRBJ1-4	NA	TRBV5-5	TGTGCCAGCAGCTTGGAACAGACTAATGAAAAACTGTTTTTT	CASSLEQTNEKLFF
TRBJ1-6	TRBD1	TRBV5-1	TGCGCCAGCAGCTTGGTGGCAGGGGGCACGTCAGCACCCCTCCACTTT	CASSLVAGGTSAPLHF
TRBJ1-3	NA	TRBV6-5	TGTGCCAGCAGTTCCCCTGCAGGGCCATCTGGAAACACCATATATTTT	CASSSPAGPSGNTIYF
TRBJ2-6	NA	TRBV18	TGTGCCAGCTCAATATTAAACAGTGGAGGGGCCAACGTCCTGACTTTC	CASSILNSGGANVLTF
TRBJ2-4	TRBD2	TRBV4-2	TGTGCCAGCAGCCAAGATGGGACTAGCGGGAGTGAAAACATTCAGTACTTC	CASSQDGTSGSENIQYF
TRBJ1-1	TRBD1	TRBV6-5	TGTGCCAGCGGACAGGGATTTGCGACTGAAGCTTTCTTT	CASGQGFATEAFF
TRBJ2-4	TRBD2	TRBV7-9	TGTGCCAGCAGCCCTGGGGAGGGGAAGGCCAAAAACATTCAGTACTTC	CASSPGEGKAKNIQYF
TRBJ1-5	NA	TRBV27	TGTGCCAGCAGTTCTACAGTGGTGGGGCCCCAGCATTTT	CASSSTVVGPQHF
TRBJ2-7	TRBD1	TRBV15	TGTGCCACCAGCAGAGATACTCGGGACAGGGCCCACGAGCAGTACTTC	CATSRDTRDRAHEQYF
TRBJ2-1	TRBD2	TRBV19	TGTGCCAGTAGTATAATGGCTAGCGGGAGGAATGAGCAGTTCTTC	CASSIMASGRNEQFF
TRBJ2-7	TRBD1	TRBV28	TGTGCCAGCAGTTCAACGGGACAGGGTAAATACGAGCAGTACTTC	CASSSTGQGKYEQYF
TRBJ1-1	NA	TRBV5-1	TGCGCCAGCAGAGGGGGGGGATGGGGGGCGGACACTGAAGCTTTCTTT	CASRGGGWGADTEAFF
TRBJ2-7	NA	TRBV6-1	TGTGCCAGCAGTGGCTGGGGCCGACCCTACGAGCAGTACTTC	CASSGWGRPYEQYF
TRBJ2-5	NA	TRBV7-2	TGTGCCAGCAGCATCTGGGAGTCGGTGGCCCAGTACTTC	CASSIWESVAQYF
TRBJ1-6	TRBD1	TRBV7-9	TGTGCCAGCAGCACGGGACAGGGCGGTTCACCCCTCCACTTT	CASSTGQGGSPLHF
TRBJ1-4	TRBD1	TRBV7-2	TGTGCCAGCAGGCTACAGGGGGCAACTAATGAAAAACTGTTTTTT	CASRLQGATNEKLFF
TRBJ1-5	NA	TRBV10-2	TGCGCCAGTGGACAGCGGCGGGGCAATCAGCCCCAGCATTTT	CASGQRRGNQPQHF
TRBJ2-1	NA	TRBV10-1	TGCGCCAGCAGTGAAGGTGCGGGCTACAATGAGCAGTTCTTC	CASSEGAGYNEQFF
TRBJ2-1	TRBD2	TRBV5-1	TGCGCCAGCAGCACCCTAGCGGGAGGGCCAGAAAATGAGCAGTTCTTC	CASSTLAGGPENEQFF
TRBJ1-2	TRBD1	TRBV5-4	TGTGCCAGCAGCGCACCGACAGGGGGCGGCTATGGCTACACCTTC	CASSAPTGGGYGYTF
TRBJ2-2	TRBD1	TRBV29-1	TGCAGCGTTGACGGACAGGCACCCACCGGGGAGCTGTTTTTT	CSVDGQAPTGELFF
TRBJ2-3	NA	TRBV5-4	TGTGCCAGCAGCTTGGAGGCAGGGGCCAGTCCAGATACGCAGTATTTT	CASSLEAGASPDTQYF
TRBJ2-3	TRBD2	TRBV7-3	TGTGCCAGCAGCTTGGGACTAAACACAGATACGCAGTATTTT	CASSLGLNTDTQYF